The following is a T cell receptor beta chain sequence with its context. Trimming shortened V by 6 bases and J by 5 bases, and 13 bases separated the two germline ends. The CDR3 totals 14 residues. Looked up from germline, CDR1 is SGHTA and CDR2 is FQGTGA. Clones were read by immunoSEQ multiplex PCR, and TCRdb kept only the in-frame ones, dropping some. This sample carries 200,000 to 250,000 clones, less than 75% of them seen once, and the ten largest clones take 15%. This sample was included in a study of cytotoxic CD8 clonotypes in ibrutinib-treated CLL. Study at large: Researchers reported about a dozen relapsed/refractory and over 14 treatment-naive patients, some 18 of them IGHV unmutated. Samples showed on average around 250,000 productive templates and 94,082 productive rearrangements.

The chain joins TRBV7-3 to TRBJ2-2; D possibly corresponds to TRBD1 (6 bases). The starting material was PBMCs, obtained after 24 months of ibrutinib treatment. The receptor comes from a human donor with chronic lymphocytic leukemia. In DNA, the CDR3 is TGTGCCAGCAGATTTACAGGGATGACCGGGGAGCTGTTTTTT. Translation: CASRFTGMTGELFF.